This T cell receptor (beta chain) emerged from a study of blood T cell repertoires in COVID-19. For the study at large: The United States, Italy and Spain were the sources of the acute and convalescent COVID-19 samples.

This clone has a handful of counts. Authors' data handling: Reference gene primer amplification yielded estimated nucleated cell counts. Profiling relied on immunoSEQ multiplex PCR, and the TCRdb table lists in-frame clones only, not all of them. V, J and clone size reflect that table, while D and trimming were determined from the DNA. This table holds approximately 200,000 clones, 75% to 85% found once. Participants' own reports of clinical history determined their cohort assignment. CDR1 MDHEN and CDR2 SYDVKM come from the germline V gene. CDR3 size: 12 residues. V lost 6 bases and J 0 bases, leaving 3 bases between the germline ends.

The chain employs TRBV28 and TRBJ1-5; D is undetermined. The sequence was obtained from a man aged 40-50 years who had recovered from COVID-19. Specimen: PBMCs or T cells enriched from blood (not recorded which). For the CDR3, the DNA is TGTGCCAGCAGGGCTAGCAATCAGCCCCAGCATTTT. It codes for CASRASNQPQHF.